This TCR beta chain comes out of a study of CD4 T cell repertoires in COVID-19. As concerns this clone: Its antigen remains unknown.

Donors had recovered from mild-to-severe COVID-19. No culture step preceded sequencing of the ex vivo isolated memory T cells. Some clones are missing from TCRdb's copy, which holds only in-frame ones; the method was immunoSEQ multiplex PCR. The sample shows 65,000 to 95,000 clones, roughly four fifths of them seen only once. Overall study findings and caveats: Some SARS-CoV-2 clonotypes, between 7 and 25%, recurred in SARS-CoV and/or HKU1 cultures.

The germline V gene has CDR1 LGHDT and CDR2 YNNKEL (reference sequence). V lost 4 bases and J lost 4; bases outside the gene matches: 3. This CDR3 contains 14 residues. The sequence was obtained from a human donor who had COVID-19. The specimen comprised CD4+ T cells from peripheral blood, sampled after recovery from COVID-19. This chain joins TRBV3-1 (or the pseudogene TRBV3-2) and TRBJ2-4; 8 nucleotides align to TRBD2. The DNA of the CDR3 is TGTGCCAGCAGCCTCCTAGCGGGTAAAAACATTCAGTACTTC. Protein: CASSLLAGKNIQYF.